The T cell receptor beta chain described here comes from a study of cytomegalovirus exposure and HLA in healthy donors. On the study more broadly: The roughly 120 validation repertoires, a later analysis reported, used the same platform as the approximately 730 repertoires from the first cohort.

The method was immunoSEQ multiplex PCR; TCRdb's version includes in-frame clones alone and lacks a portion of them. The data contain roughly 280,000 clones, 70% to 90% of them singletons. Study-wide results and limits: Reportedly, diagnosis of cytomegalovirus status by the classifier showed high specificity and sensitivity. In vitro experiments confirmed that a few CMV-associated chains were specific for CMV antigens. The study listed some 160 cytomegalovirus-associated TCR beta chains.

This clone showed up just a few times. Antigen specificity is unknown. Germline V gene sequence: CDR1 SEHNR, CDR2 FQNEAQ (reference sequence). Losses at the gene ends were 5 bases for V and 1 base for J; bases not matched to a gene: 6. This CDR3 spans 16 amino acids. The origin of this receptor is a woman under 30 in good health and CMV-seronegative. Input material: PBMCs. The V and J genes are TRBV7-9 and TRBJ1-2; 11 bases align to TRBD1. The CDR3 sequence is CASSISGTGGNYGYTF. Written as DNA, the CDR3 is TGTGCCAGCAGCATTTCAGGGACAGGGGGTAACTATGGCTACACCTTC.